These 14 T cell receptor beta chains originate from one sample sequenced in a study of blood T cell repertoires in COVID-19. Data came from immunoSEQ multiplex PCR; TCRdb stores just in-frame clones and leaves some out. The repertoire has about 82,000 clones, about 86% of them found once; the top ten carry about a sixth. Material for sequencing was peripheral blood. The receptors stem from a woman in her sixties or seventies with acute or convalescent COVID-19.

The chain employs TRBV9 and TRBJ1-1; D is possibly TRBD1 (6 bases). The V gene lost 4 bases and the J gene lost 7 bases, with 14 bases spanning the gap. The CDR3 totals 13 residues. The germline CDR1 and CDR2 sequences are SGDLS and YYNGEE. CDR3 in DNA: TGTGCCAGCAGCACTGGACAGCTTAATGAAGCTTTCTTT. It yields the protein CASSTGQLNEAFF.

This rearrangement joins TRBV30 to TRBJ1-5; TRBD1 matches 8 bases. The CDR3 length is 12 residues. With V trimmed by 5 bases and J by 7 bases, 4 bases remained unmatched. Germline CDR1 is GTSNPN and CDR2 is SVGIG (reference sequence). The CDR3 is CAWDRGAQPQHF. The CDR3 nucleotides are TGTGCCTGGGACAGGGGAGCCCAGCCCCAGCATTTT.

The CDR3 DNA reads TGTGCCAGCAGATTGGGACAGGGCTACACCTTC. Protein sequence: CASRLGQGYTF. The chain is built from TRBV12-3 or TRBV12-4 and TRBJ1-2; 7 bases fit TRBD1. The CDR3 is 11 residues long. V shed 6 bases and J 8 bases; nucleotides not matched to a gene: 3.

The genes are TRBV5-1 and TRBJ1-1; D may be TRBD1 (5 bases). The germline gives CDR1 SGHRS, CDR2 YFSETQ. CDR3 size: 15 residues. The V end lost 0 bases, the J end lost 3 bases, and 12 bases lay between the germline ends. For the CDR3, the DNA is TGCGCCAGCAGCTTGGAGGGGCAACGGTACACTGAAGCTTTCTTT. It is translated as CASSLEGQRYTEAFF.

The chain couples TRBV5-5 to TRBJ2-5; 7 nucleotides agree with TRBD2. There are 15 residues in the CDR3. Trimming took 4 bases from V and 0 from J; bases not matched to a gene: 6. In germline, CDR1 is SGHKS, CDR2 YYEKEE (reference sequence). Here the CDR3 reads CASSMGGTNQETQYF. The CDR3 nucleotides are TGTGCCAGCAGCATGGGTGGGACTAACCAAGAGACCCAGTACTTC.

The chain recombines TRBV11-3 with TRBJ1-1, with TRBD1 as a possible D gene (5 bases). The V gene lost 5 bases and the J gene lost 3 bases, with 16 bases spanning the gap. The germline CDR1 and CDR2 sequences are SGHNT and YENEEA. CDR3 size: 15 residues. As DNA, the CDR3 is TGTGCCAGCAGCGTTCGGGGGTGGGTGGACACTGAAGCTTTCTTT. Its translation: CASSVRGWVDTEAFF.

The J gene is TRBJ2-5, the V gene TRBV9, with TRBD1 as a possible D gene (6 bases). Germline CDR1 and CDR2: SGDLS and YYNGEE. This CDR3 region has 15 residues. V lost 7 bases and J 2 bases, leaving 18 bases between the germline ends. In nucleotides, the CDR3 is TGTGCCAGCTCCGAACAGGGATTGGCACAAGAGACCCAGTACTTC. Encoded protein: CASSEQGLAQETQYF.

In nucleotides, the CDR3 is TGTGCCAGCAGAACCAACAGGGACTATGGCTACACCTTC. This gives the protein CASRTNRDYGYTF. The rearrangement uses TRBV6-6 and TRBJ1-2, with D possibly being TRBD1 (6 bases). This CDR3 region has 13 residues. Trimming cost V 6 bases and J 3 bases, with 11 bases left between them. Germline V gene sequence: CDR1 MNHNY, CDR2 SVGAGI (reference sequence).

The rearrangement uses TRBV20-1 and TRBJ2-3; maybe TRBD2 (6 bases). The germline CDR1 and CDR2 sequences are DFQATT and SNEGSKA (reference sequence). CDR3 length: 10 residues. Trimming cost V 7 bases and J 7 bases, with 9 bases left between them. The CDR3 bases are TGCAGTGTCGGGAGTAATACGCAGTATTTT. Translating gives CSVGSNTQYF.

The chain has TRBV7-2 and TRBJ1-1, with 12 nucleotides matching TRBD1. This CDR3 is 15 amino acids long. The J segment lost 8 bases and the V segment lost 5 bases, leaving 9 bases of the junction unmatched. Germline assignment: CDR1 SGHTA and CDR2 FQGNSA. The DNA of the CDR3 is TGTGCCAGCAGCACCCGGGACAGGGGGCGCCTAGAAGCTTTCTTT. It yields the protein CASSTRDRGRLEAFF.

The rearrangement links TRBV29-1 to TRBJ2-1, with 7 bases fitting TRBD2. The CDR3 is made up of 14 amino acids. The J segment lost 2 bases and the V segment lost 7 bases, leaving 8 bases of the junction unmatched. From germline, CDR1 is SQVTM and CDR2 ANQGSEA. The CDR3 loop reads CSAGGGLPYNEQFF. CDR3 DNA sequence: TGCAGCGCTGGGGGGGGTCTTCCCTACAATGAGCAGTTCTTC.

The CDR3 region has the DNA TGTGCCAGCAGTGATTTTACAGGGAACACCGGGGAGCTGTTTTTT. Translated, it gives CASSDFTGNTGELFF. V and J are TRBV6-1 and TRBJ2-2; tentative D call: TRBD1 (5 bases). Germline V lookup: CDR1 MNHNS, CDR2 SASEGT. The CDR3 sequence is 15 residues long. V was pared by 3 bases and J by 1 base, with 9 bases between.

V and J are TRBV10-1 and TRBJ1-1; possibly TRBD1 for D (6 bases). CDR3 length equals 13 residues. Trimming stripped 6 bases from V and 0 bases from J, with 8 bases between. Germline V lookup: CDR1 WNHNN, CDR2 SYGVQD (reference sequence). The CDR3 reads CASRQGMNTEAFF. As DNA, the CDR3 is TGCGCCAGCAGGCAGGGGATGAACACTGAAGCTTTCTTT.

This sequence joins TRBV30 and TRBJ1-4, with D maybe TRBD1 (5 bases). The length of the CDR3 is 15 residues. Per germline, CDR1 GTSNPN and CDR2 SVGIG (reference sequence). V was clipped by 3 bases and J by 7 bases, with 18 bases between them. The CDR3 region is CAWSREKGPFEKLFF. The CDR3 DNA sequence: TGTGCCTGGAGCAGGGAAAAGGGGCCGTTTGAAAAACTGTTTTTT.